This TCR beta chain was captured in a study of blood T cells in healthy people across ages (dated by TCRdb to between 2015 and 2017). About the study as a whole: In model experiments, template switching captured about one uniquely barcoded TCR beta cDNA molecule for every two T cells. Using the same blood draw, the study looked at two additional independent replicas of 1 million unique cDNA reads for two donors, one aged 18 to 30 and the other aged 80 or older. Age-related changes in TCR beta repertoire diversity were measured in the study by deep sequencing normalized with unique cDNA molecular identifiers. To avoid experimental bias, donors of different ages were distributed randomly across sequencing lanes. Donors were grouped into four age groups: young (average about 15 years), middle-aged (39), aged (about 60) and long-lived (around 80). The investigation overall reported the following: Bulk unsorted PBMC profiling prevented conclusive comparison of naive and antigen-experienced compartments. There was a strong correlation between observed TCR beta diversity and the percentage of naive T cells measured by flow cytometry. Because donor CMV infection status was unknown, age-related changes in expanded clonotypes were potentially confounded. Estimates of total diversity based on one million sequenced T cells were considered lower bounds and underestimates. Compared with the aged group, the long-lived group had more naive CD4+ T cells, fewer expanded clones and increased TCR diversity, suggesting age selection. As age increased, observed TCR beta diversity per million T cells dropped in a roughly linear way, and a significant reduction was already evident by age 40.

The library was obtained by 5' RACE. Sequencing was carried out with an Illumina HiSeq 2500. A second PCR of about 6 to 11 cycles was run with a J-beta primer mix and a sample-barcoded 5' primer. A template-switch 5' adaptor carrying 12 random nucleotides introduced a unique molecular identifier onto each TCR beta cDNA molecule. At least 2.5 million CDR3-containing paired-end reads were obtained from each sample. First-strand cDNA was synthesized from all RNA with the Mint cDNA synthesis kit, primed by a TRBC-specific oligonucleotide. After uracil-DNA glycosylase treatment, a first 18-cycle PCR used universal primers M1SS and BC2_uni_R on all cDNA. For the original study's pipeline: Each sample was normalized by randomly selecting 1 million high-quality reads, each carrying a distinct molecular identifier. Instead of being binned into consensus sequences, reads that shared molecular identifiers were thrown out. CDR3 identification, clonotype clustering and error correction used MiTCR with a Q25 quality threshold and the strictest error-elimination algorithm. A nonparametric unseen species model with Euler transformation was used to estimate a lower bound on total TCR beta diversity. TCRdb reran the public reads through fastp at Q25 and MiXCR, keeping productive beta chains. Under each unique CDR3 protein, matching rows form one entry showing the most common genes and DNA. These V and J calls are TCRdb output, not the study's own analysis. A total of 1.5 million to 2 million distinct CDR3 sequences appear in this sample, about 50% of them only once. The leading ten clones occupy about 2.1% of the sample.

Systemically healthy Caucasian individuals from Russia, some 40 in total and aged roughly 6 to 95 years, were included as donors. Each donor gave 8 to 10 milliliters of peripheral blood, drawn into EDTA-treated Vacutainer tubes. Ficoll-Paque density-gradient centrifugation was used to isolate PBMCs, with at least 6.5 million per sample. Total RNA was extracted from PBMCs with Trizol reagent, with at least 6 micrograms obtained per sample. Naive CD45RAhigh/CD27high T cell percentages were measured by flow cytometry on a PBMC aliquot from every donor. Looking up the germline V gene yields CDR1 SGHTA and CDR2 FQGNSA. V is pared back by 3 bases and J by 0 bases, with 13 bases lying between the germline termini. The CDR3 measures 16 amino acids from cysteine to phenylalanine. CDR3 DNA is the only sequence kept; it has 48 bases, read in frame from the first base. About this clonotype itself: The antigen this receptor binds is unknown. Base qualities are missing; no much larger clone stands one base away.

Recombination joined TRBV7-2 with TRBJ2-3, with a weak D call of TRBD1 (6 bases match). Sequencing used blood. The source is a woman in her thirties or forties in good health. The DNA reads as follows: TGTGCCAGCAGCTTGCCGACAGGCCCTAGCACAGATACGCAGTATTTT. Its translation is CASSLPTGPSTDTQYF.